This TCR beta chain was identified during a study of T-cell memory formation after mild COVID-19. Between the trimmed V and J ends, which lost 7 bases and 14 bases, there was a span of 11 bases. The germline V gene encodes CDR1 SQVTM and CDR2 ANQGSEA. This CDR3 has 8 residues. MiXCR was run by TCRdb on the 5' RACE reads, yielding one entry per CDR3 protein. The repertoire holds some 410,000 distinct CDR3 sequences, with 20% to 30% as singletons. This clonotype was picked up a small number of times. The sequence came from an adult woman who had mild COVID-19 (a few samples of this study predate the infection). Cell type and time point are not known. The chain is built from TRBV29-1 and TRBJ1-2; the D is unclear. Sequencing was carried out using PBMCs or a T cell subset sorted from them (not recorded which). CDR3 sequence reads: CSAPPWTF. For the CDR3, the DNA is TGCAGCGCCCCCCCCTGGACCTTC.